This is a list of T cell receptor beta chains from one sample in a study of T cells in Graves' hyperthyroidism and ophthalmopathy. TCRdb re-called the multiplex PCR reads through MiXCR, storing one row per CDR3 protein. Of a few hundred thousand distinct CDR3 sequences detected, about 45% appear once; the ten largest clones hold about two fifths. The specimen sequenced was peripheral blood or thyroid tissue (not recorded which). These receptors were collected from an adult woman with Graves' disease, either hyperthyroidism or ophthalmopathy (not recorded which). CDR3s include the opening cysteine and the closing phenylalanine or tryptophan. D genes are given only for firm matches. Part of the rows lack a size; the others show once, few, many or a class for expanded clones.

clone_size d_call j_call v_call cdr3_nt cdr3_aa
NA NA TRBJ2-7 TRBV20-1 TGCAGTGCTAGAGCCCCCAGGGGGGACGAGCAGTACTTC CSARAPRGDEQYF
once NA TRBJ1-4 TRBV20-1 TGCAGTGCTAGAGACACAAATGGAGGGACATTCAGAGCCGAAAAACTGTTTTTT CSARDTNGGTFRAEKLFF
many NA TRBJ1-1 TRBV7-2 TGCGCCAGCAGCTTGGGGGGCAGTAACACTGAAGCTTTCTTT CASSLGGSNTEAFF
few TRBD1 TRBJ1-6 TRBV20-1 TGCAGTGCTAGGACAGGGAGGGATTCACCCCTCCACTTT CSARTGRDSPLHF
NA NA TRBJ2-5 TRBV11-2 TGTGCCAGCAGCTCGCGGGAACAAGAGACCCAGTACTTC CASSSREQETQYF
NA NA TRBJ1-1 TRBV5-4 TGTGCCAGCAGCTTGGTGGCATCAGGCGCTGAAGCTTTCTTT CASSLVASGAEAFF
NA TRBD2 TRBJ2-5 TRBV20-1 TGCAGTGCTAGGGGAGTAGCGGGAGCAGGCCTCGGTGAGACCCAGTACTTC CSARGVAGAGLGETQYF
NA NA TRBJ2-7 TRBV11-3 TGTGCCAGCAGCTTCTACAGGGACCCCTACGAGCAGTACTTC CASSFYRDPYEQYF
many TRBD2 TRBJ2-5 TRBV5-6 TGTGCCAGCAGTTTACAGGGTCGGCTAGCGGGAGAGGGAGAGACCCAGTACTTC CASSLQGRLAGEGETQYF
many NA TRBJ2-6 TRBV25-1 TGTGCCAGCAGTGACTACAGGGACTCTGGGGCCAACGTCCTGACTTTC CASSDYRDSGANVLTF
NA NA TRBJ1-1 TRBV29-1 TGCAGCGTTGAAGTGGGGGGAATCACTGAAGCTTTCTTT CSVEVGGITEAFF
NA TRBD1 TRBJ1-3 TRBV5-1 TGCGCCAGCAGCCGTTTTTCACCGGATACCACGGGACAGGCTAATTTT CASSRFSPDTTGQANF
NA TRBD2 TRBJ2-5 TRBV12-3/TRBV12-4 TGTGCCAGCAGCTACGTCGGACTAGAAGAGACCCAGTACTTC CASSYVGLEETQYF
many NA TRBJ1-1 TRBV6-6 TGTGCCAGCAGTTACAGGGGGAACACTGAAGCTTTCTTT CASSYRGNTEAFF
NA NA TRBJ2-5 TRBV5-4 TGTGCCAGCAGCGGAACAGAGACCCAGTACTTC CASSGTETQYF
NA TRBD2 TRBJ2-7 TRBV7-4 TGTGCCAGCAGCTTGTCGCTAGCGGGGAACTACGAGCAGTACTTC CASSLSLAGNYEQYF
few TRBD1 TRBJ2-7 TRBV7-9 TGTGCCAGCAGTTTATCGGGGACAGGGGGGACCTACGAGCAGTACTTC CASSLSGTGGTYEQYF
NA NA TRBJ1-1 TRBV29-1 TGCAGCGTTAGGTTACGGATGAACACTGAAGCTTTCTTT CSVRLRMNTEAFF
NA NA TRBJ1-2 TRBV5-1 TGTGCCAGCAGCTCAATTCCCCTAACCGGGACCCCGAATGGCTACACCTTC CASSSIPLTGTPNGYTF
NA NA TRBJ1-6 TRBV4-1 TGCGCCAGCAGTCCGATACGCTCCTATAATTCACCCCTCCACTTT CASSPIRSYNSPLHF
many TRBD1 TRBJ2-2 TRBV10-3 TGTGCCATCAGCCCCTGGGAAGGGGGCCAGAACACCGGGGAGCTGTTTTTT CAISPWEGGQNTGELFF
NA TRBD1 TRBJ1-2 TRBV12-3/TRBV12-4 TGTGCCAGCAGACCGGGACAGGGGAATTTTGGCTACACCTTC CASRPGQGNFGYTF
NA NA TRBJ1-2 TRBV12-3/TRBV12-4 TGTGCCAGCGCAGGGGAGATTAACTATGGCTACACCTTC CASAGEINYGYTF
NA NA TRBJ2-7 TRBV29-1 TGCAGCGTTACGATTTCCTACGAGCAGTACTTC CSVTISYEQYF
many NA TRBJ1-2 TRBV9 TGTGCCAGCAGCGGAACAGGATACTATGGCTACACCTTC CASSGTGYYGYTF
NA TRBD2 TRBJ2-5 TRBV13 TGTGCCAGCAGCCTCTGGGGGGGTCAAGTATGGACCCAGTACTTC CASSLWGGQVWTQYF
NA NA TRBJ2-2 TRBV29-1 TGCAGCGTTAGGTCGGCCGGGGAGCTGTTTTTT CSVRSAGELFF
many NA TRBJ1-1 TRBV2 TGTGCCAGCACAACAGGGCGGTTGAGAGCTGAAGCTTTCTTT CASTTGRLRAEAFF
NA NA TRBJ1-1 TRBV6-5 TGTGCCGGCAGTTACCGGGACCCACGGCGAGCTTTCTTT CAGSYRDPRRAFF
few NA TRBJ1-3 TRBV20-1 TGCAGTGCTAGATCTGAGGTTGGAAACACCATATATTTT CSARSEVGNTIYF
NA NA TRBJ2-5 TRBV28 TGTGCCAGCAGTTTTGCTAAGACCCAGTACTTC CASSFAKTQYF
NA NA TRBJ2-5 TRBV20-1 TGCAGTGCTAGTGACATTCGCGAGACCCAGTACTTC CSASDIRETQYF
NA NA TRBJ2-7 TRBV20-1 TGCAGTGCTGCCCCGTCTGTCCGAAACGCCTACGAGCAGTACTTC CSAAPSVRNAYEQYF
NA NA TRBJ2-7 TRBV20-1 TGCAGTGCGGCGGGCCTGAGCTCCTACGAGCAGTACTTC CSAAGLSSYEQYF
many NA TRBJ2-2 TRBV6-6 TGTGCCAGCCAGGTGACAGCGTACACCGGGGAGCTGTTTTTT CASQVTAYTGELFF
NA NA TRBJ2-7 TRBV29-1 TGCAGCCAGAGGACCGATCTCTCCTACGAGCAGTACTTC CSQRTDLSYEQYF
NA NA TRBJ2-7 TRBV7-9 TGTGCCAGCAGTCATCGGTCAGGTACCTACGAGCAGTACTTC CASSHRSGTYEQYF
NA NA TRBJ1-1 TRBV7-2 TGTGCCAGCAGCTTAACCTCCAGGAGCACTGAAGCTTTCTTT CASSLTSRSTEAFF
many NA TRBJ1-1 TRBV10-1 TGCGCCAGCAGGGACAGTCTGAACACTGAAGCTTTCTTT CASRDSLNTEAFF
many NA TRBJ1-5 TRBV20-1 TGCAGTGCGGGGGGCGGACATCAGCCCCAGCATTTT CSAGGGHQPQHF
NA TRBD2 TRBJ2-5 TRBV20-1 TGCAGTGCTAGAGACCCTAGCGGGAGGTACCAAGAGACCCAGTACTTC CSARDPSGRYQETQYF
once TRBD2 TRBJ2-7 TRBV29-1 TGCAGCGTTGAGGGGACAGCGGGAGGGCCCCCCTACGAGCAGTACTTC CSVEGTAGGPPYEQYF
NA NA TRBJ1-1 TRBV5-1 TGCGCCAGCAGCCCGGGCGGGGAGAACACTGAAGCTTTCTTT CASSPGGENTEAFF
many NA TRBJ2-2 TRBV29-1 TGCAGCGTTGAAGGAGGCCCGGGGACCGGGGAGCTGTTTTTT CSVEGGPGTGELFF
NA NA TRBJ1-4 TRBV12-3/TRBV12-4 TGTGCCAGCAGTTTAGCGGCTGAAAAACTGTTTTTT CASSLAAEKLFF
NA TRBD2 TRBJ2-2 TRBV7-6 TGTGCCAGCAGCCATGGGCTAGCGGGAGCGAACACCGGGGAGCTGTTTTTT CASSHGLAGANTGELFF
NA NA TRBJ2-1 TRBV5-1 TGCGCCAGCAGCTTGGAGGGGAATGAGCAGTTCTTC CASSLEGNEQFF
NA TRBD2 TRBJ2-7 TRBV20-1 TGCAGTGCTAGAGTAAGCGGGAGGGGTTACGAGCAGTACTTC CSARVSGRGYEQYF
NA TRBD2 TRBJ2-2 TRBV19 TGTGCCAGTAGTATCAGCGGGGTGAACACCGGGGAGCTGTTTTTT CASSISGVNTGELFF
many TRBD1 TRBJ2-5 TRBV2 TGTGCCAGCAGCCGGACAGGAGAAGAGACCCAGTACTTC CASSRTGEETQYF
few NA TRBJ1-4 TRBV7-2 TGTGCCAGCAGCTTAGTGGGTGATGAGGCTAATGAAAAACTGTTTTTT CASSLVGDEANEKLFF
NA NA TRBJ2-5 TRBV19 TGTGCCAGTAGTCCCCCCAGGAGTGGGACCCAGTACTTC CASSPPRSGTQYF
many NA TRBJ1-4 TRBV20-1 TGCAGTGCTAGGGAAACGCACCACGAAAAACTGTTTTTT CSARETHHEKLFF
NA NA TRBJ2-5 TRBV12-3/TRBV12-4 TGCGCCAGCAGCCAGGGGGTCCTTGGACGGGAGCAAGAGACCCAGTACTTC CASSQGVLGREQETQYF
few TRBD1 TRBJ1-4 TRBV7-2 TGTGCCAGCAGCATTTGGACAGGGGAAAAACTGTTTTTT CASSIWTGEKLFF
NA TRBD1 TRBJ1-4 TRBV15 TGTGCCACCAGCAGATCCCCGGGACAGGGGGCGATTTATGTCGAAAAACTGTTTTTT CATSRSPGQGAIYVEKLFF
many NA TRBJ1-3 TRBV20-1 TGCAGTGCGCCCAGCGAGGGGTCAGGAAACACCATATATTTT CSAPSEGSGNTIYF
NA NA TRBJ2-7 TRBV10-1 TGCGCCAGCAGTGAAGGTGGGCCGCAATACGAGCAGTACTTC CASSEGGPQYEQYF
NA TRBD1 TRBJ2-5 TRBV2 TGTGCCAGCAGTGAGGGGACAGCAAAAGAGACCCAGTACTTC CASSEGTAKETQYF